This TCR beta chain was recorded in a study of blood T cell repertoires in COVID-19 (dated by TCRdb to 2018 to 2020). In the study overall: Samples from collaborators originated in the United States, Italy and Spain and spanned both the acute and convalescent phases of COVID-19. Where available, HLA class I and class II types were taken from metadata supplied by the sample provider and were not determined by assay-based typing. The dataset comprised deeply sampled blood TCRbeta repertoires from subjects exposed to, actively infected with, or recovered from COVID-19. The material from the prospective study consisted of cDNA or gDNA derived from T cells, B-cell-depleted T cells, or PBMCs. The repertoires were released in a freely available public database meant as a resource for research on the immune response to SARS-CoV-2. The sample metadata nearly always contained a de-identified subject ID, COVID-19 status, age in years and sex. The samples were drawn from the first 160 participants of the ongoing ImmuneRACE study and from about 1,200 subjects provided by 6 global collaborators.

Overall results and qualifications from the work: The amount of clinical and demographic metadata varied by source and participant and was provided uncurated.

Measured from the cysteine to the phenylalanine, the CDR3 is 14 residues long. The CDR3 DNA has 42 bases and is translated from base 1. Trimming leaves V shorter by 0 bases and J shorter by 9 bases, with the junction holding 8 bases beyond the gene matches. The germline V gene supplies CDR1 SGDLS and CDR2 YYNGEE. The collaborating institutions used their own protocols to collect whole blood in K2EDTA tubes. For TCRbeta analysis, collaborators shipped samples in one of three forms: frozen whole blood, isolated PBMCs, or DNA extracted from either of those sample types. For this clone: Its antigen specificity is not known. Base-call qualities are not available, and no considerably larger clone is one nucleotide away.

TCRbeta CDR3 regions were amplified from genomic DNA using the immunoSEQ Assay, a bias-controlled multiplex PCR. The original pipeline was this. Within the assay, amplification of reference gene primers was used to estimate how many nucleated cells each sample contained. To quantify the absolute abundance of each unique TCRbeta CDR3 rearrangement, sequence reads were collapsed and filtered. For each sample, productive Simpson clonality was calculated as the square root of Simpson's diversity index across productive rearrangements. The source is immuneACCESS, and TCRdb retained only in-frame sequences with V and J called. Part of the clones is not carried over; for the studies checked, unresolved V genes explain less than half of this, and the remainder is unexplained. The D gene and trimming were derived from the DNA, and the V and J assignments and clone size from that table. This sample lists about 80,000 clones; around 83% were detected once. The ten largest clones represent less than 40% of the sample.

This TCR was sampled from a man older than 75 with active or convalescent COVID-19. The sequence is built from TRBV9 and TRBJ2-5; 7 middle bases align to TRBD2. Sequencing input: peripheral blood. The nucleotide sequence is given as TGTGCCAGCAGCGTAGGTGTGTTTCGGGGGGCCCAGTACTTC. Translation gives CASSVGVFRGAQYF.